Below, 5 T cell receptor beta chains from the same sample are listed, as sequenced in a study of human T cells and chemical hapten exposure. TCRdb reprocessed the RACE reads via MiXCR and lists one record per CDR3 protein. The sample includes some 53,000 distinct CDR3 sequences, roughly 9.6% of them seen just once. Time point given: patch test 1, 2 weeks after DPC sensitization. Treatment here: therapeutic diphenylcyclopropenone sensitization with weekly scalp DPC. Unfractionated whole blood was the source from which total RNA was extracted. Here the sequenced sample was whole blood, taken in connection with sensitization to the hapten diphenylcyclopropenone (DPC). All receptors derive from a woman in her forties with alopecia areata. Some clones in this sample may be carry-over from other donors' samples.

A note on this clonotype: A much larger clone lies a single base off, so this may be a read error. This CDR3 is CASSAGQNTEAFF. In DNA form, the CDR3 reads TGTGCCAGCAGCGCGGGACAGAACACTGAAGCTTTCTTT. The chain recombines TRBV9 with TRBJ1-1; weak D call: TRBD1 (6 bases). CDR1 is SGDLS, CDR2 YYNGEE, per germline. This CDR3 region has 13 residues. V dropped 3 bases and J dropped 1 base, with 7 bases sitting between them.

This clonotype has more than one count but fewer than ten. The chain combines TRBV4-3 with TRBJ2-1, with a tentative D call TRBD1 (7 bases). Trimming left V 0 bases short and J 12 bases short, with 12 bases between. Germline V gene data show CDR1 as LGHNA and CDR2 as YSLEER. This CDR3 spans 13 amino acids. CDR3 nucleotide sequence: TGCGCCAGCAGCCAAGATGTGCGGGACAGGCAGTTCTTC. Protein product: CASSQDVRDRQFF.

The chain carries TRBV28 and TRBJ2-4; 11 bases match TRBD2. With 2 bases clipped from V and 1 base from J, the junction kept 4 bases outside the gene matches. Germline V gene data show CDR1 as MDHEN and CDR2 as SYDVKM. The CDR3 has 17 amino acids. The DNA of the CDR3 is TGTGCCAGCAGTTTAGCGTTAGCGGGAGGGGCCAAAAACATTCAGTACTTC. It translates to CASSLALAGGAKNIQYF.

The CDR3 reads CASSLLTGGKNIQYF. CDR3 coding DNA: TGTGCCAGCAGTCTCCTAACAGGGGGCAAAAACATTCAGTACTTC. The chain joins TRBV28 to TRBJ2-4, with TRBD1 matching over 8 bases. V gave up 5 bases and J gave up 3 bases; unmatched junction bases: 6. There are 15 residues in the CDR3. The germline CDR1 and CDR2 sequences are MDHEN and SYDVKM.

The rearrangement uses TRBV28 and TRBJ1-1; TRBD1 is a possible D gene (5 bases). CDR1 MDHEN and CDR2 SYDVKM come from the germline V gene. Deletions cut 7 bases from V and 3 bases from J, with 15 bases between. The CDR3 spans 14 residues. The chain's CDR3 is CASIEIRGYTEAFF. The CDR3 DNA reads TGTGCCAGCATAGAGATTCGGGGGTACACTGAAGCTTTCTTT.